This TCR beta chain was documented in a study of cytomegalovirus exposure and HLA in healthy donors. PCR used 60 Vbeta primers and 13 Jbeta primers. Assay: immunoSEQ multiplex PCR; the TCRdb copy retains only in-frame clones and omits some. Among 85,000 to 130,000 clones, less than 85% were seen once, and the ten largest hold about 3.6%. This clone was seen just once. Per germline, CDR1 LNHDA and CDR2 SQIVND (reference sequence). The CDR3 totals 16 residues. V gave up 7 bases and J gave up 1 base; unmatched junction bases: 11. The sample consisted of PBMCs. The rearrangement uses TRBV19 and TRBJ2-5, with 8 bases identical to TRBD1. The clonotype comes from a man in his fifties or sixties in good health and CMV-seronegative. In nucleotides, the CDR3 is TGTGCCAGTAAAATGAGGGCAGGGGGCACCCAAGAGACCCAGTACTTC. This gives the protein CASKMRAGGTQETQYF. Complete variable domain (other parts from reference TRBV19 and TRBJ2-5): DGGITQSPKYLFRKEGQNVTLSCEQNLNHDAMYWYRQDPGQGLRLIYYSQIVNDFQKGDIAEGYSVSREKKESFPLTVTSAQKNPTAFYLCASKMRAGGTQETQYFGPGTRLLVL.